The sequence of this TCR beta chain was determined in a study of cytomegalovirus exposure and HLA in healthy donors. The CDR3 is 14 amino acids. CDR1 and CDR2 (germline): MNHEY, SMNVEV (reference sequence). The ends lost 3 bases at V and 6 bases at J; junction bases unmatched: 4. A remark on this clone: Its matching antigen is unknown.

60 Vbeta and 13 Jbeta primers were used in PCR. Measured with immunoSEQ multiplex PCR; TCRdb has only the in-frame clones, and not every one. The sample carries approximately 70,000 clones, just over 75% recorded once. Overall study results and limits: In a later analysis, V- and J-gene trimming of beta chains associated with a DCLRE1C missense variant, replicated independently.

V and J are TRBV27 and TRBJ2-1, with 8 bases matching TRBD2. The TCR originated in a middle-aged man in good health and CMV-seronegative. The sequencing input was PBMCs. Here the CDR3 DNA reads TGTGCCAGCAGTTTCGGACTAGCAGGCAATGAGCAGTTCTTC. This encodes CASSFGLAGNEQFF.